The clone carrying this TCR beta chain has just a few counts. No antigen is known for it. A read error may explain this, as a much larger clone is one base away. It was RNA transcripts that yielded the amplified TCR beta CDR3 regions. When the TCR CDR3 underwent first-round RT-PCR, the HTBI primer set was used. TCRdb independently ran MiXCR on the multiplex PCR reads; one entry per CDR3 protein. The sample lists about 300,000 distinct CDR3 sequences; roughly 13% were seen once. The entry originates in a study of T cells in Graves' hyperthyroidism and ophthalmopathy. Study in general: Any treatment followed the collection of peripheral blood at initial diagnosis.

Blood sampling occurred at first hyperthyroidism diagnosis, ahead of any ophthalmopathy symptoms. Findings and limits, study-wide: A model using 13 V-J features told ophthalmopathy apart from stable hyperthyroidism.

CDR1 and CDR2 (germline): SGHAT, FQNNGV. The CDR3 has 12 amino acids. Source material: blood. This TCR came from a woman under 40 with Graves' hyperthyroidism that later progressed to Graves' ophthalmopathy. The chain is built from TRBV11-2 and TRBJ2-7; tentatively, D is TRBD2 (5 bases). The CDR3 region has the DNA TGTGCCAGCGGCTTCGGGGATTTCGAGCAGTACTTC. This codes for CASGFGDFEQYF.